The entry below describes one T cell receptor beta chain. The data are from a study of T-cell reconstitution after alpha-beta-depleted transplantation in children. Germline V gene lookup returns CDR1 MNHNS and CDR2 SASEGT. This CDR3 is built from 14 residues. V lost 6 bases and J lost 2; bases outside the gene matches: 6. Unique molecular identifiers were used in preparing the TCRbeta library. TCRdb analysed the PCR reads with MiXCR anew, one entry per CDR3 protein. Here the sample spans about 580,000 distinct CDR3 sequences, under 30% being singletons. This receptor was identified in a boy less than two years old who had a stem cell transplant for acute myeloid leukemia, so the T cells may come from the graft donor. The chain recombines TRBV6-1 with TRBJ2-5; 7 bases map to TRBD1. Sequencing was performed on PBMCs, mostly from graft donor cells, taken 360 days after TCRalphabeta/CD19-depleted stem cell transplant. DNA for the CDR3: TGTGCCAGCAGCTGGACAGGACAGCAAGAGACCCAGTACTTC. Protein: CASSWTGQQETQYF.